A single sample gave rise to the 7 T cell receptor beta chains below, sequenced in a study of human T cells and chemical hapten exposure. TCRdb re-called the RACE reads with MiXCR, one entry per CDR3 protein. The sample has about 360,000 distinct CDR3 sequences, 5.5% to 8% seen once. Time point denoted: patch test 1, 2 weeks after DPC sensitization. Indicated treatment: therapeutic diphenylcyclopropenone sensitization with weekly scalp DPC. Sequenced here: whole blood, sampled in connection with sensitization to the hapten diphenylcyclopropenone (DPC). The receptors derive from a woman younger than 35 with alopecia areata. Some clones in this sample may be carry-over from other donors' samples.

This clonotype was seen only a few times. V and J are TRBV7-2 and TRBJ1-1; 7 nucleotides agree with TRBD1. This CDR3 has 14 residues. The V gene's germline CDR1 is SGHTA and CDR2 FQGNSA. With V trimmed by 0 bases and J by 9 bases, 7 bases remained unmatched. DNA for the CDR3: TGTGCCAGCAGCTTAGCCGGGACAGTAGGAAAAGCTTTCTTT. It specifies CASSLAGTVGKAFF.

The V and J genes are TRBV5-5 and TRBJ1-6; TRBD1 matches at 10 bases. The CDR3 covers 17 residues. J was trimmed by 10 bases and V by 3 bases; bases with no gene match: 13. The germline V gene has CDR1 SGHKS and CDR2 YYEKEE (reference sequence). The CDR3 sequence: CASSSGQGRWEGSPLHF. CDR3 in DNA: TGTGCCAGCAGCTCGGGACAGGGGCGTTGGGAAGGGTCACCCCTCCACTTT.

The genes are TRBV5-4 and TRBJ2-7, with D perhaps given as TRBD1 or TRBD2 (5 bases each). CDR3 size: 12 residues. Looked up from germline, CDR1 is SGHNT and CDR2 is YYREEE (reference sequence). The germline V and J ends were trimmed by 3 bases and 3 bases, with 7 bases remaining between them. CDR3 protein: CASSWDDYEQYF. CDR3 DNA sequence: TGTGCCAGCAGCTGGGACGACTACGAGCAGTACTTC. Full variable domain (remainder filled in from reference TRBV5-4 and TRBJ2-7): ETGVTQSPTHLIKTRGQQVTLRCSSQSGHNTVSWYQQALGQGPQFIFQYYREEENGRGNFPPRFSGLQFPNYSSELNVNALELDDSALYLCASSWDDYEQYFGPGTRLTVT.

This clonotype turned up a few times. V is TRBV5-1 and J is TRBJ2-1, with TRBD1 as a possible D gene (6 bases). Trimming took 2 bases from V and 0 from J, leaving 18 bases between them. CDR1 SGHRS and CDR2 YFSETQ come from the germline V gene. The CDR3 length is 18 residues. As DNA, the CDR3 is TGCGCCAGCAGCTTAACCTTTGAGACAGGCCTCTCCTACAATGAGCAGTTCTTC. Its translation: CASSLTFETGLSYNEQFF.

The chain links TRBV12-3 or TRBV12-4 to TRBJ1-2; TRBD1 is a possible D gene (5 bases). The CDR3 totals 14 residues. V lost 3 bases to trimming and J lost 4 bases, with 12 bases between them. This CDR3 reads CASSFAGRTYGYTF. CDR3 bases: TGTGCCAGCAGTTTTGCGGGACGGACCTATGGCTACACCTTC.

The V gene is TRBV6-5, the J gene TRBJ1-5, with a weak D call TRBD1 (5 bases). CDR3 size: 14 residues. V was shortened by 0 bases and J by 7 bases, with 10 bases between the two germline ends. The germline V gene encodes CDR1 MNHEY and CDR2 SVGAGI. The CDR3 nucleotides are TGTGCCAGCAGTTACTCAGGGCGGGGGCAGCCCCAGCATTTT. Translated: CASSYSGRGQPQHF.

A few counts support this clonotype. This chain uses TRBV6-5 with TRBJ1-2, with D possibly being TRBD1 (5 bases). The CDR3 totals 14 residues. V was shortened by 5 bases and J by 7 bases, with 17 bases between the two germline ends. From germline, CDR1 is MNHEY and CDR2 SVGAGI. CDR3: CASSKTGVSRGYTF. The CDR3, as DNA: TGTGCCAGCAGTAAGACGGGGGTCTCACGTGGCTACACCTTC.